This record looks at one T cell receptor beta chain sequence and its context. This entry belongs to a study of monozygotic twins with inflammatory bowel disease. CDR3 length: 12 residues. The V gene's germline CDR1 is LGHNA and CDR2 YNFKEQ. For each CDR3 protein, TCRdb gives one entry from its re-call of the 5' RACE reads, without DNA. The listing contains more than 95,000 distinct CDR3 sequences. The chain joins TRBV4-2 to TRBJ1-1. The sequencing sample was made of blood. The source is a human donor with ulcerative colitis or Crohn's disease, or a healthy co-twin of an affected twin (not recorded which). The CDR3 loop is CASSQAVGEAFF.